Listed here are 10 T cell receptor beta chains from one sample, sequenced in a study of blood T cell repertoires in COVID-19 (dated by TCRdb to the early 2020s). The library was produced with the immunoSEQ multiplex PCR assay. In TCRdb, the immuneACCESS table is reduced to in-frame sequences with V and J assigned. These tables do not hold every clone; where another copy was compared, an unresolved V gene accounts for under half, and the others remain unexplained. In all, the sample holds 200,000 to 300,000 clones, and 75% to 90% of those were seen once. The ten largest clonotypes hold 4.1% of the sample. The source material was PBMCs or T cells enriched from blood (not recorded which). The receptor set was obtained from a woman in her twenties or thirties who had recovered from COVID-19.

The chain links TRBV9 to TRBJ1-3, with TRBD1 matching over 9 bases. V was clipped by 3 bases and J by 0 bases; unmatched bases: 7. There are 17 residues in the CDR3. Germline loops: CDR1 SGDLS, CDR2 YYNGEE. The CDR3: CASSETGTGSSGNTIYF. Written as DNA, the CDR3 is TGTGCCAGCAGCGAAACCGGGACAGGGAGCTCTGGAAACACCATATATTTT. Full variable domain (missing parts from reference TRBV9 and TRBJ1-3): DSGVTQTPKHLITATGQRVTLRCSPRSGDLSVYWYQQSLDQGLQFLIQYYNGEERAKGNILERFSAQQFPDLHSELNLSSLELGDSALYFCASSETGTGSSGNTIYFGEGSWLTVV.

This chain connects TRBV27 to TRBJ2-5; 9 nucleotides line up with TRBD2. Trimming removed 6 bases from V and 3 bases from J; junction bases left unmatched: 14. CDR1 MNHEY and CDR2 SMNVEV come from the germline V gene (reference sequence). This CDR3 has 17 residues. DNA for the CDR3: TGTGCCAGCAGCTTGGGGCTCGTAGCGGGAGAAGAAGAGACCCAGTACTTC. Translating gives CASSLGLVAGEEETQYF.

The gene calls are TRBV20-1 and TRBJ2-1; no definite D call. Germline V gene lookup returns CDR1 DFQATT and CDR2 SNEGSKA (reference sequence). Trimming cost V 6 bases and J 10 bases, with 13 bases left between them. The length of the CDR3 is 11 residues. CDR3 region: CSALRHPEQFF. CDR3 DNA: TGCAGTGCCTTGAGACACCCGGAGCAGTTCTTC.

A word on this clone: Within the sample, other DNA sequences also encode this same CDR3. The J gene is TRBJ2-5, the V gene TRBV5-1; 7 bases line up with TRBD2. The CDR3 consists of 14 residues. Germline CDR1 and CDR2: SGHRS and YFSETQ. Trimming took 0 bases from V and 5 from J; bases not matched to a gene: 4. The CDR3 sequence: CASSLAGGRETQYF. The CDR3 DNA is TGCGCCAGCAGCTTGGCGGGAGGAAGGGAGACCCAGTACTTC. The whole variable domain, remainder taken from reference TRBV5-1 and TRBJ2-5, is KAGVTQTPRYLIKTRGQQVTLSCSPISGHRSVSWYQQTPGQGLQFLFEYFSETQRNKGNFPGRFSGRQFSNSRSEMNVSTLELGDSALYLCASSLAGGRETQYFGPGTRLLVL.

This chain links TRBV4-1 with TRBJ1-1, with D possibly TRBD1 on 6 matching bases. Per germline, CDR1 MGHRA and CDR2 YSYEKL. This CDR3 region has 16 residues. Trimming pared 1 base from V and 1 base from J, leaving 13 bases between. CDR3 amino acids: CASSQGYGTTNTEAFF. The CDR3 bases are TGCGCCAGCAGCCAAGGTTACGGGACAACGAACACTGAAGCTTTCTTT.

The chain uses TRBV6-5 and TRBJ1-2; a weak D match, TRBD1 (6 bases). From germline, CDR1 is MNHEY and CDR2 SVGAGI. The CDR3 spans 13 residues. Trimming pared 5 bases from V and 6 bases from J, leaving 13 bases between. DNA of the CDR3: TGTGCCAGCAGTCCCCGGGACAATCATGGCTACACCTTC. Translated, it gives CASSPRDNHGYTF.

V is TRBV24-1 and J is TRBJ2-1, with 7 bases identical to TRBD1. The J segment lost 6 bases and the V segment lost 5 bases, leaving 12 bases of the junction unmatched. The CDR3 is 16 amino acids. CDR1 and CDR2 from the germline V gene are KGHDR and SFDVKD. The CDR3 DNA is TGTGCCACCAGTGGCCCTTCAGGGGGTTATCTCAATGAGCAGTTCTTC. This codes for CATSGPSGGYLNEQFF.

This chain connects TRBV7-2 to TRBJ1-1; D is uncertain. The length of the CDR3 is 14 residues. The germline gives CDR1 SGHTA, CDR2 FQGNSA. With 1 base removed from V and 0 bases from J, the gap between germline ends came to 6 bases. The CDR3 spells CASSLVVVNTEAFF. DNA of the CDR3: TGTGCCAGCAGCTTAGTAGTTGTGAACACTGAAGCTTTCTTT.

The chain has TRBV11-1 and TRBJ2-7; the D is unclear. Trimming cost V 2 bases and J 3 bases, with 11 bases left between them. The CDR3 is made up of 14 amino acids. Germline-derived CDR1 and CDR2 are SGHAT and FQDESV (reference sequence). This CDR3 is CASSLSRDNYEQYF. CDR3 coding DNA: TGTGCCAGCAGCTTAAGCCGCGACAACTACGAGCAGTACTTC.

This clone was seen a handful of times. The V and J genes are TRBV27 and TRBJ2-1; 11 nucleotides line up with TRBD2. CDR1 is MNHEY and CDR2 is SMNVEV in the germline V gene (reference sequence). This CDR3 is 17 amino acids long. J lost 7 bases, V lost 6 bases, and 14 bases had no gene match. CDR3 residues: CASSSNLGLAGGNEQFF. CDR3 nucleotides: TGTGCCAGCAGCTCGAACCTGGGCCTAGCGGGAGGTAATGAGCAGTTCTTC.